Below, one TCR beta chain is given with its context. The target antigen is unknown. TCRdb recomputed calls from the reads with MiXCR, one row per CDR3 protein. The data show about 400,000 distinct CDR3 sequences, around 18% seen once. This specimen belongs to a study of T cell repertoires in cytomegalovirus infection. Findings and caveats of the study: HLA-C-restricted, CMV-specific TCR beta clonotypes were dominant ex vivo. The study identified carriers of CMV plus the relevant HLA from cumulative public TCR beta family frequency.

This CDR3 has 14 amino acids. V lost 9 bases to trimming and J lost 2 bases, with 15 bases between them. Sequenced: PBMCs. The genes are TRBV12-3 or TRBV12-4 and TRBJ2-3; perhaps TRBD2 as D (6 bases). This clonotype was sampled from a human donor in good health (CMV status not recorded). Some clones in this sample may be carry-over from other donors' samples. CDR3 nucleotides: TGTGCCAGTCGGCTCGGGGGTGACACAGATACGCAGTATTTT. Translated, it gives CASRLGGDTDTQYF.